Listed below are T cell receptor beta chains from one sample, sequenced in a study of human T cells and chemical hapten exposure. TCRdb re-analysed the RACE reads in MiXCR, keeping a single row per CDR3 protein. Of roughly 380,000 distinct CDR3 sequences listed, approximately 5% were seen once; the top ten hold roughly 2.4%. The input for sequencing was whole blood, taken in connection with sensitization to the hapten diphenylcyclopropenone (DPC). Receptor source: a woman between 50 and 59 years old with alopecia areata. Some clones in this sample may be carry-over from other donors' samples. Both conserved end residues are part of each CDR3. Fields, in order: J gene, V gene, D gene, clone size, CDR3 protein, CDR3 DNA. The D gene is left open where the match is weak. Expanded clones are given a class, and other clones once, few, many or no size at all.

TRBJ2-1 | TRBV29-1 | TRBD2 | . | CSVGAGVGEQFF | TGCAGCGTTGGAGCGGGAGTGGGTGAGCAGTTCTTC
TRBJ2-5 | TRBV6-6 | . | many | CASSYSPGMQETQYF | TGTGCCAGCAGTTACTCTCCAGGGATGCAAGAGACCCAGTACTTC
TRBJ1-1 | TRBV7-9 | . | many | CASSSDVEAFF | TGTGCCAGCAGCTCCGACGTTGAAGCTTTCTTT
TRBJ1-1 | TRBV7-6 | . | few | CASSLAGGSGTEAFF | TGTGCCAGCAGCTTAGCGGGGGGATCAGGGACTGAAGCTTTCTTT
TRBJ1-5 | TRBV6-5 | . | many | CASRVGMGQPQHF | TGTGCCAGCAGAGTAGGTATGGGTCAGCCCCAGCATTTT
TRBJ1-1 | TRBV11-2 | . | many | CASSLATGYTEAFF | TGTGCCAGCAGCTTAGCAACAGGTTACACTGAAGCTTTCTTT
TRBJ2-1 | TRBV4-1 | . | . | CASSQEVGGVSDEQFF | TGCGCCAGCAGCCAAGAGGTGGGAGGAGTGTCGGATGAGCAGTTCTTC
TRBJ1-6 | TRBV20-1 | . | . | CSARDQGYRSGSPLHF | TGCAGTGCTAGAGACCAGGGCTACAGGTCGGGTTCACCCCTCCACTTT
TRBJ1-1 | TRBV28 | . | few | CASTPGGGSLNTEAFF | TGTGCCAGCACCCCTGGGGGGGGCTCCCTGAACACTGAAGCTTTCTTT
TRBJ1-5 | TRBV12-3/TRBV12-4 | . | . | CASTVKQPQHF | TGTGCCAGCACCGTAAAACAGCCCCAGCATTTT
TRBJ1-1 | TRBV18 | . | many | CASSPQEGKTEAFF | TGTGCCAGCTCACCACAGGAGGGGAAGACTGAAGCTTTCTTT
TRBJ1-5 | TRBV19 | . | . | CASSPSGSQPQHF | TGTGCCAGTAGTCCCTCAGGTAGTCAGCCCCAGCATTTT
TRBJ2-3 | TRBV9 | . | many | CASSRWGDTDTQYF | TGTGCCAGCAGCAGGTGGGGGGACACAGATACGCAGTATTTT
TRBJ1-2 | TRBV5-1 | TRBD1 | many | CASSKRDSQAFTYYGYTF | TGCGCCAGCAGCAAAAGGGACAGCCAGGCCTTCACTTACTATGGCTACACCTTC
TRBJ2-5 | TRBV29-1 | TRBD2 | many | CSVVGRLAEETQYF | TGCAGCGTTGTGGGGAGACTAGCGGAAGAGACCCAGTACTTC
TRBJ2-5 | TRBV15 | . | many | CATSRGVTQETQYF | TGTGCCACCAGCAGGGGTGTAACCCAAGAGACCCAGTACTTC
TRBJ1-6 | TRBV11-2 | . | many | CASSFQVLRPLHF | TGTGCCAGCAGCTTTCAGGTTCTCCGACCCCTCCACTTT
TRBJ2-5 | TRBV24-1 | TRBD2 | . | CATSDFGAGGQETQYF | TGTGCCACCAGTGATTTTGGAGCGGGGGGACAAGAGACCCAGTACTTC
TRBJ1-2 | TRBV28 | . | . | CASATASYGYTF | TGTGCCAGCGCGACAGCGAGCTATGGCTACACCTTC
TRBJ1-1 | TRBV6-1 | TRBD1 | many | CASSEAFRTGTGEAFF | TGTGCCAGCAGTGAAGCGTTCCGGACAGGGACTGGTGAAGCTTTCTTT
TRBJ2-7 | TRBV27 | . | few | CASSLVTGHPYEQYF | TGTGCCAGCAGTTTAGTCACAGGGCACCCCTACGAGCAGTACTTC
TRBJ1-2 | TRBV3-1 | . | many | CASSQEDGLYGYTF | TGTGCCAGCAGCCAAGAGGACGGACTCTATGGCTACACCTTC
TRBJ2-7 | TRBV30 | TRBD2 | many | CAWSLASSAYEQYF | TGTGCCTGGTCACTAGCGAGTAGCGCCTACGAGCAGTACTTC
TRBJ1-6 | TRBV12-3/TRBV12-4 | TRBD1 | many | CASSPTGGNSPLHF | TGTGCCAGCAGCCCGACAGGGGGGAATTCACCCCTCCACTTT
TRBJ1-5 | TRBV6-1 | . | . | CASSSGVAQPQHF | TGTGCCAGCAGCTCAGGGGTGGCTCAGCCCCAGCATTTT
TRBJ1-1 | TRBV12-3/TRBV12-4 | . | many | CASSSTGLGEAFF | TGTGCCAGCAGCTCTACAGGGCTAGGTGAAGCTTTCTTT
TRBJ2-2 | TRBV6-5 | . | many | CASSYSSGANTGELFF | TGTGCCAGCAGTTACTCCTCCGGAGCGAACACCGGGGAGCTGTTTTTT
TRBJ2-2 | TRBV24-1 | TRBD1 | many | CATSGTGANTGELFF | TGTGCCACCAGTGGGACAGGGGCGAACACCGGGGAGCTGTTTTTT
TRBJ1-1 | TRBV18 | . | many | CASSPRQGSVTEAFF | TGTGCCAGCTCACCCCGGCAGGGGTCGGTCACTGAAGCTTTCTTT
TRBJ2-3 | TRBV20-1 | . | many | CSARVSPTDTQYF | TGCAGTGCTAGAGTGTCCCCCACAGATACGCAGTATTTT
TRBJ2-3 | TRBV9 | TRBD2 | . | CASSPWSGAGGTDTQYF | TGTGCCAGCAGCCCCTGGAGCGGAGCGGGAGGCACAGATACGCAGTATTTT